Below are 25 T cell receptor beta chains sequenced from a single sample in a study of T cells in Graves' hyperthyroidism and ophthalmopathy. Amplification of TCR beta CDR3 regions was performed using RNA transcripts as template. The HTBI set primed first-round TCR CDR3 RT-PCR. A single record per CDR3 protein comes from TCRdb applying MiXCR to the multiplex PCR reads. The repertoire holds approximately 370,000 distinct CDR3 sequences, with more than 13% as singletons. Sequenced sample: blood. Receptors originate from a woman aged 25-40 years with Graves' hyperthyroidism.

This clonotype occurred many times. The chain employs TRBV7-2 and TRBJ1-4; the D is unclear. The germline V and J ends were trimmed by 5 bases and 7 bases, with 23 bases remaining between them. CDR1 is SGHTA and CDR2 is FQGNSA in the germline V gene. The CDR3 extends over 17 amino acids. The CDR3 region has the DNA TGTGCCAGCAGCCGGGCGCAGGCAGCGCACCACGGTGAAAAACTGTTTTTT. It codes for CASSRAQAAHHGEKLFF.

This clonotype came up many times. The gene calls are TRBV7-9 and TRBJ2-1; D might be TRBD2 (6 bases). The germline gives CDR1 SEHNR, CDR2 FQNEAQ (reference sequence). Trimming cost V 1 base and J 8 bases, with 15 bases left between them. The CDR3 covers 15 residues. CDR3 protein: CASSLDLGSLYEQFF. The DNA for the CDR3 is TGTGCCAGCAGCTTAGATCTCGGGAGTCTCTATGAGCAGTTCTTC.

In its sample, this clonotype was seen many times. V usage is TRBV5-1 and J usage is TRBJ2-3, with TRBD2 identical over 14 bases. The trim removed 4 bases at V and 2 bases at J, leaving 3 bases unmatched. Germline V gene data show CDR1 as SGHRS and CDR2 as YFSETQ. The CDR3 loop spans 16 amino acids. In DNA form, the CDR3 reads TGCGCCAGCAGCATGGGACTAGCGGGAGCCACAGATACGCAGTATTTT. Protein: CASSMGLAGATDTQYF.

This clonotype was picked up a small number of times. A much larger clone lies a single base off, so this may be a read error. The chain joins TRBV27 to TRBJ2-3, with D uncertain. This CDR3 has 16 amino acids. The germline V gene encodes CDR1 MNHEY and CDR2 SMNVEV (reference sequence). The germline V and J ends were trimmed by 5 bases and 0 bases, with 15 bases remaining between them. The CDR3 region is CASSPRPLRSTDTQYF. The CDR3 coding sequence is TGTGCCAGCAGTCCTCGACCTCTAAGGAGCACAGATACGCAGTATTTT.

The CDR3 sequence is CSAQNRAGIAEAFF. The DNA for the CDR3 is TGCAGTGCTCAAAACCGGGCTGGGATCGCTGAAGCTTTCTTT. The chain recombines TRBV20-1 with TRBJ1-1; unclear D gene. V was cut by 5 bases and J by 6 bases, with 19 bases left in between. This CDR3 is built from 14 residues. Germline V gene lookup returns CDR1 DFQATT and CDR2 SNEGSKA (reference sequence).

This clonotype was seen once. CDR3 bases: TGTGCCAGCAGTCACACCCCGCGGGGCCAAGAGACCCAGTACTTC. This sequence encodes CASSHTPRGQETQYF. The chain recombines TRBV12-3 or TRBV12-4 with TRBJ2-5; TRBD2 is a possible D gene (6 bases). The CDR3 consists of 15 residues. V lost 5 bases, J lost 1 base, and 14 bases lay in between.

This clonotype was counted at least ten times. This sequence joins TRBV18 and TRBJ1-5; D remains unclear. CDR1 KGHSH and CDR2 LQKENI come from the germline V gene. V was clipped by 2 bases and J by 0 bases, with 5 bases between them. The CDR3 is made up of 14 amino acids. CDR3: CASSPGVSNQPQHF. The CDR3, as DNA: TGTGCCAGCTCACCAGGGGTTAGCAATCAGCCCCAGCATTTT.

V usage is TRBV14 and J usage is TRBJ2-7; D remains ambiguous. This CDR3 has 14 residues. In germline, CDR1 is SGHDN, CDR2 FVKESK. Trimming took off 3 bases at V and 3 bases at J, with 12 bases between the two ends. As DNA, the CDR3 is TGTGCCAGCAGCCACCCAAACCAGAACTACGAGCAGTACTTC. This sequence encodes CASSHPNQNYEQYF.

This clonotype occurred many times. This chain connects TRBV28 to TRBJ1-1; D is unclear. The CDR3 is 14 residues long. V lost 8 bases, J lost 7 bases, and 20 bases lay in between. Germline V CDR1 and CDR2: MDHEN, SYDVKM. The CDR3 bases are TGTGCCAGCCGCCGCTTATATAGGGCTGGTGAAGCTTTCTTT. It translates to CASRRLYRAGEAFF. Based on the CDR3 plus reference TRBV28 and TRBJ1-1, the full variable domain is DVKVTQSSRYLVKRTGEKVFLECVQDMDHENMFWYRQDPGLGLRLIYFSYDVKMKEKGDIPEGYSVSREKKERFSLILESASTNQTSMYLCASRRLYRAGEAFFGQGTRLTVV.

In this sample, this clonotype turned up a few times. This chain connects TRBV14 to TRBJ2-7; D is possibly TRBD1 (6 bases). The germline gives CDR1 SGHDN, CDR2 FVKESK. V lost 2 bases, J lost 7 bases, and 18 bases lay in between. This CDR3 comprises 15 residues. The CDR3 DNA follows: TGTGCCAGCAGCCAATTGCGGACAGCCGCGTTGGAGCAGTACTTC. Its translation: CASSQLRTAALEQYF.

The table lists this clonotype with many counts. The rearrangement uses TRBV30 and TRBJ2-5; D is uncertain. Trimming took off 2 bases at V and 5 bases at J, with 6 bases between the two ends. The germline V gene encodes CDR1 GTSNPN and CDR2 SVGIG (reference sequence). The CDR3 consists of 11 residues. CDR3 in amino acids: CAWSSAETQYF. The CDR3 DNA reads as TGTGCCTGGAGTAGTGCGGAGACCCAGTACTTC.

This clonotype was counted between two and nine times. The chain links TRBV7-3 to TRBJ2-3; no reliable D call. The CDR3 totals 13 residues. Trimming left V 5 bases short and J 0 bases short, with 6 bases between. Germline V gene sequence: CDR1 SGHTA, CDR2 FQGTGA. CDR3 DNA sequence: TGTGCCAGCAGCCGGTCTAGCACAGATACGCAGTATTTT. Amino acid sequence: CASSRSSTDTQYF.

For the CDR3, the DNA is TGTGCCAGTAGTTCTGCGCTCTCGAACTCCTACGAGCAGTACTTC. Amino acids: CASSSALSNSYEQYF. This chain uses TRBV19 with TRBJ2-7; D is undetermined. CDR3 size: 15 residues. Per germline, CDR1 LNHDA and CDR2 SQIVND (reference sequence). V lost 5 bases and J 0 bases, leaving 14 bases between the germline ends.

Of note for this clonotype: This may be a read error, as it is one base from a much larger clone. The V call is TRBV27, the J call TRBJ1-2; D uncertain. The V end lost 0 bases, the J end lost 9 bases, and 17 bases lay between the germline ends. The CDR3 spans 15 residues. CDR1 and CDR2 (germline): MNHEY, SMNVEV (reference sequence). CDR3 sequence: CASSLSTPAMDSYTF. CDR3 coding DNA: TGTGCCAGCAGTTTATCGACCCCGGCAATGGATAGCTACACCTTC.

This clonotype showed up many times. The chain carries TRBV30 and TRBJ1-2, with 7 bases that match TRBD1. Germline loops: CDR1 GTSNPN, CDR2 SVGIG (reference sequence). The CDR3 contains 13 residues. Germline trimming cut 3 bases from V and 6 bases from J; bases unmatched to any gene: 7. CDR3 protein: CAWSEDRVNGYTF. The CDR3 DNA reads TGTGCCTGGAGCGAAGACAGGGTCAATGGCTACACCTTC.

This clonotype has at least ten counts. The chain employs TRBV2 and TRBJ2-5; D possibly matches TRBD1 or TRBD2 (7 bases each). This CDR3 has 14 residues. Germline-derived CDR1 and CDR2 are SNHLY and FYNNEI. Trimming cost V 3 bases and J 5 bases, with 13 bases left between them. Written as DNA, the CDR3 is TGTGCCAGCAGTGAGGGCAGGGGGGGGGAGACCCAGTACTTC. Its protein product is CASSEGRGGETQYF. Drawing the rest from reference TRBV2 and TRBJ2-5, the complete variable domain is EPEVTQTPSHQVTQMGQEVILRCVPISNHLYFYWYRQILGQKVEFLVSFYNNEISEKSEIFDDQFSVERPDGSNFTLKIRSTKLEDSAMYFCASSEGRGGETQYFGPGTRLLVL.

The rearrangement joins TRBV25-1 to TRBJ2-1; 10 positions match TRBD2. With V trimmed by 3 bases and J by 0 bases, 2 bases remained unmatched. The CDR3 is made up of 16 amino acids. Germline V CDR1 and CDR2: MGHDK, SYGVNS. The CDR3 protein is CASSDTSGNSYNEQFF. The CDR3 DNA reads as TGTGCCAGCAGTGACACTAGCGGGAACTCCTACAATGAGCAGTTCTTC.

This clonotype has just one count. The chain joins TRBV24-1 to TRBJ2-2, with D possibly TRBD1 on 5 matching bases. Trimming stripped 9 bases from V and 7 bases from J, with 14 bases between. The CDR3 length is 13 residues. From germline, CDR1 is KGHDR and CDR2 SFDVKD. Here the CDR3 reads CATGAAGNGELFF. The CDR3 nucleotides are TGTGCCACCGGAGCCGCAGGGAACGGGGAGCTGTTTTTT.

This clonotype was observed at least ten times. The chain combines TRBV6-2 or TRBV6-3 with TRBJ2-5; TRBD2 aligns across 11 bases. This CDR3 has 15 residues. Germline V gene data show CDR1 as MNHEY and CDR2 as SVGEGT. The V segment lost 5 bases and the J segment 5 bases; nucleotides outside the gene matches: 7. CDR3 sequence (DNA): TGTGCCAGCAGTCAAATAGCGGGAGGGCTGGAGACCCAGTACTTC. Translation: CASSQIAGGLETQYF.

The CDR3 nucleotides read TGTGCCAGCAGCGTAGATGCAGGACTGCGATTAGATACGCAGTATTTT. The encoded protein is CASSVDAGLRLDTQYF. This chain uses TRBV9 with TRBJ2-3, with a possible D match to TRBD2 (5 bases). Germline values: CDR1 SGDLS, CDR2 YYNGEE. Trimming pared 0 bases from V and 5 bases from J, leaving 16 bases between. This CDR3 region has 16 residues. Full variable domain (remainder filled in from reference TRBV9 and TRBJ2-3): DSGVTQTPKHLITATGQRVTLRCSPRSGDLSVYWYQQSLDQGLQFLIQYYNGEERAKGNILERFSAQQFPDLHSELNLSSLELGDSALYFCASSVDAGLRLDTQYFGPGTRLTVL.

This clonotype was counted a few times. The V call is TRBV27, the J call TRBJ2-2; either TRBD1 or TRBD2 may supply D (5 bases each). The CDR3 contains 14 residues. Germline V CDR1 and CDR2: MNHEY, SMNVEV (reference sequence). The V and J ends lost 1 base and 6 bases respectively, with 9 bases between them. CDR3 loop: CASSLWGIPGELFF. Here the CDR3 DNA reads TGTGCCAGCAGTTTATGGGGGATCCCCGGGGAGCTGTTTTTT.

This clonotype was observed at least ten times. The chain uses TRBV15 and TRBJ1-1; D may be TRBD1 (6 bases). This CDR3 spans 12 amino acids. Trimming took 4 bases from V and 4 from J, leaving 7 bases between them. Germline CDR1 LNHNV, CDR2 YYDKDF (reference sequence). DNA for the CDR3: TGTGCCACCAGCACAGGGGTCACTGAAGCTTTCTTT. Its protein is CATSTGVTEAFF.

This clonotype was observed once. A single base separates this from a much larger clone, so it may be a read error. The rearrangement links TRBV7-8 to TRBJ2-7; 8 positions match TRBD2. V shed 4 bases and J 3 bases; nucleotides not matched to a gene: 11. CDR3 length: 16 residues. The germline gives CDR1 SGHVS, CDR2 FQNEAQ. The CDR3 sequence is CASSSLTGGRLYEQYF. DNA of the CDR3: TGTGCCAGCAGCTCTCTTACTGGCGGGAGGCTCTACGAGCAGTACTTC.

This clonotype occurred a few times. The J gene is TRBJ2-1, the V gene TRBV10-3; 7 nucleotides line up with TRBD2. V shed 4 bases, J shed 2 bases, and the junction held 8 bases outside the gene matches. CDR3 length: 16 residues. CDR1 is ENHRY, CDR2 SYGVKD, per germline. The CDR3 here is CAISAPSGATYNEQFF. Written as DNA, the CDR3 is TGTGCCATCAGTGCACCCAGCGGGGCAACCTACAATGAGCAGTTCTTC.

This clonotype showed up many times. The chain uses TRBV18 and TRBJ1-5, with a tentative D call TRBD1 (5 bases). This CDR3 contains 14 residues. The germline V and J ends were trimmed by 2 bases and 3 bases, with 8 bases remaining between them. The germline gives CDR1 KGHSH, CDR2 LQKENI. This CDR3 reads CASSPSDINQPQHF. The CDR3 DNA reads TGTGCCAGCTCACCATCGGACATCAATCAGCCCCAGCATTTT.